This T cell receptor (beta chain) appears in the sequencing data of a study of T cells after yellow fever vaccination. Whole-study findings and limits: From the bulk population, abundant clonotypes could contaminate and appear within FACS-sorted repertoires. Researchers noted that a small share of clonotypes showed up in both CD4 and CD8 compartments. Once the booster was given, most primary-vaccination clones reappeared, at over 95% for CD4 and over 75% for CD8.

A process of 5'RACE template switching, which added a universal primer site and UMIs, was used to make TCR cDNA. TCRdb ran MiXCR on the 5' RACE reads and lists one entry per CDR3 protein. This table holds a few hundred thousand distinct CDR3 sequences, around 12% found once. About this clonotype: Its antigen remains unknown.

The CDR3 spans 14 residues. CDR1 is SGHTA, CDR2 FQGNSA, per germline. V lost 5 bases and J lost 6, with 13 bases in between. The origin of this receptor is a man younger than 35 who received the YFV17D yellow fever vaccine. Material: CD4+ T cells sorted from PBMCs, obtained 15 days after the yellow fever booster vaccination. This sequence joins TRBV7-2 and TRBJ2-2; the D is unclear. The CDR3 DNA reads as TGTGCCAGCAGCCCTCGTCCTGGGGCCGGGGAGCTGTTTTTT. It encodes CASSPRPGAGELFF. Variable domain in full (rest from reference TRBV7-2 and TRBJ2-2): GAGVSQSPSNKVTEKGKDVELRCDPISGHTALYWYRQSLGQGLEFLIYFQGNSAPDKSGLPSDRFSAERTGGSVSTLTIQRTQQEDSAVYLCASSPRPGAGELFFGEGSRLTVL.